These T cell receptor beta chains were read from a single sample in a study of shared clonotypes between healthy human individuals. Clones were sequenced by immunoSEQ multiplex PCR, and TCRdb holds only the in-frame ones, with some missing. The repertoire has 600,000 to 800,000 clones, 72% of them found once; the top ten carry less than 2%. The sample was memory CD4+ T cells sorted from blood. The receptors originated from a woman younger than 45 in good health. Each CDR3 is given with its conserved first and last residue. The order of the fields is clone size, D gene, J gene, V gene, CDR3 DNA, CDR3 protein. A D gene is named only where the DNA matches it firmly. Expanded clones get a size class; other rows say once, few or many, or leave the size out.

clone size: once; D gene: .; J gene: TRBJ1-2; V gene: TRBV13; CDR3 DNA: TGTGCCAGCAGCTTAGGAGCAGTTTCGAACTATGGCTACACCTTC; CDR3 protein: CASSLGAVSNYGYTF
clone size: few; D gene: .; J gene: TRBJ1-3; V gene: TRBV4-2; CDR3 DNA: TGTGCCAGCAGCCCAAAAATAGCTGGAAACACCATATATTTT; CDR3 protein: CASSPKIAGNTIYF
clone size: .; D gene: .; J gene: TRBJ2-6; V gene: TRBV6-1; CDR3 DNA: TGTGCCAGCAGTGCCACGGATGGGGCCAACGTCCTGACTTTC; CDR3 protein: CASSATDGANVLTF
clone size: .; D gene: TRBD1; J gene: TRBJ2-7; V gene: TRBV9; CDR3 DNA: TGTGCCAGCAGCGTAGGCCAGGGGGCGCGGCAGTACTTC; CDR3 protein: CASSVGQGARQYF
clone size: .; D gene: .; J gene: TRBJ2-7; V gene: TRBV2; CDR3 DNA: TGTGCCAGCAGGAAGAACACTGCCTACGAGCAGTACTTC; CDR3 protein: CASRKNTAYEQYF
clone size: .; D gene: .; J gene: TRBJ1-1; V gene: TRBV18; CDR3 DNA: TGTGCCAGCTCCCCCTTGGGGAGGAACACTGAAGCTTTCTTT; CDR3 protein: CASSPLGRNTEAFF
clone size: once; D gene: TRBD2; J gene: TRBJ2-3; V gene: TRBV5-1; CDR3 DNA: TGCGCCAGCAGCCTCGGACTAGCGGGAGGAGATACGCAGTATTTT; CDR3 protein: CASSLGLAGGDTQYF
clone size: .; D gene: TRBD1; J gene: TRBJ2-7; V gene: TRBV28; CDR3 DNA: TGTGCCAGCCTTCATTATCCCCACAGGGGCAACTGGAACAGCTCCTACGAGCAGTACTTC; CDR3 protein: CASLHYPHRGNWNSSYEQYF
clone size: .; D gene: .; J gene: TRBJ1-1; V gene: TRBV6-5; CDR3 DNA: TGTGCCAGCACCTCCGGGTTCGACACTGAAGCTTTCTTT; CDR3 protein: CASTSGFDTEAFF
clone size: .; D gene: .; J gene: TRBJ2-7; V gene: TRBV28; CDR3 DNA: TGTGCCAGCAGTTTACCGGCCTCCTACGAGCAGTACTTC; CDR3 protein: CASSLPASYEQYF
clone size: .; D gene: .; J gene: TRBJ2-7; V gene: TRBV25-1; CDR3 DNA: TGTGCCAGCAACTTTGGGAGTGGCGAGCAGTACTTC; CDR3 protein: CASNFGSGEQYF
clone size: .; D gene: TRBD2; J gene: TRBJ2-1; V gene: TRBV5-1; CDR3 DNA: TGCGCCAGCAGCTTGAAAGCGGGAGGTATAAATGAGCAGTTCTTC; CDR3 protein: CASSLKAGGINEQFF
clone size: .; D gene: .; J gene: TRBJ1-3; V gene: TRBV11-2; CDR3 DNA: TGTGCCAGCAGCTTACAGGGTGGATCTGGAAACACCATATATTTT; CDR3 protein: CASSLQGGSGNTIYF
clone size: .; D gene: TRBD1; J gene: TRBJ2-7; V gene: TRBV15; CDR3 DNA: TGTGCCACCAGCGCGAACCGGGACAGCGATAACGAGCAGTACTTC; CDR3 protein: CATSANRDSDNEQYF
clone size: few; D gene: .; J gene: TRBJ1-1; V gene: TRBV7-8; CDR3 DNA: TGTGCCAGCAGCTGGGGACCGGGACGCGACACTGAAGCTTTCTTT; CDR3 protein: CASSWGPGRDTEAFF
clone size: .; D gene: .; J gene: TRBJ1-1; V gene: TRBV28; CDR3 DNA: TGTGCCAGCAGTTTCGGGGGGACGGGGAACACTGAAGCTTTCTTT; CDR3 protein: CASSFGGTGNTEAFF
clone size: few; D gene: TRBD2; J gene: TRBJ2-3; V gene: TRBV5-4; CDR3 DNA: TGTGCCAGCAGCTTCACTAGCGGGGTGGTAGATACGCAGTATTTT; CDR3 protein: CASSFTSGVVDTQYF
clone size: few; D gene: .; J gene: TRBJ1-5; V gene: TRBV18; CDR3 DNA: TGTGCCAGCTCACCACAGGGAAGCAATCAGCCCCAGCATTTT; CDR3 protein: CASSPQGSNQPQHF
clone size: .; D gene: .; J gene: TRBJ2-7; V gene: TRBV4-2; CDR3 DNA: TGTGCCAGCAGCCAACGCGAAGGGGGACCCTACGAGCAGTACTTC; CDR3 protein: CASSQREGGPYEQYF
clone size: once; D gene: TRBD2; J gene: TRBJ2-7; V gene: TRBV4-2; CDR3 DNA: TGTGCCAGCAGCCAATTACTAGCGGGAGGCCTCCGTCCCCGAGGTGGCTACGAGCAGTACTTC; CDR3 protein: CASSQLLAGGLRPRGGYEQYF
clone size: .; D gene: .; J gene: TRBJ1-1; V gene: TRBV13; CDR3 DNA: TGTGCCAGCAGCGTAAGACAGACAAACACTGAAGCTTTCTTT; CDR3 protein: CASSVRQTNTEAFF
clone size: .; D gene: .; J gene: TRBJ2-7; V gene: TRBV5-8; CDR3 DNA: TGTGCCAGCAGCGCCAGGGAAAACTACGAGCAGTACTTC; CDR3 protein: CASSARENYEQYF
clone size: few; D gene: TRBD1; J gene: TRBJ1-2; V gene: TRBV20-1; CDR3 DNA: TGCAGTGCCGCAACAGGGGGCGGCTACACCTTC; CDR3 protein: CSAATGGGYTF
clone size: .; D gene: .; J gene: TRBJ1-2; V gene: TRBV7-2; CDR3 DNA: TGTGCCAGCAGCTTAGCTAGGGCGACACTTGGCTACACCTTC; CDR3 protein: CASSLARATLGYTF
clone size: .; D gene: .; J gene: TRBJ1-1; V gene: TRBV28; CDR3 DNA: TGTGCCAGCATTGGCACTGAAGCTTTCTTT; CDR3 protein: CASIGTEAFF
clone size: .; D gene: .; J gene: TRBJ2-1; V gene: TRBV6-1; CDR3 DNA: TGTGCCAGCAGTGGGGAGCGGGCACTTTACAATGAGCAGTTCTTC; CDR3 protein: CASSGERALYNEQFF
clone size: .; D gene: .; J gene: TRBJ2-6; V gene: TRBV27; CDR3 DNA: TGTGCCAGCAGCTTCTCTTCTGGGGCCAACGTCCTGACTTTC; CDR3 protein: CASSFSSGANVLTF
clone size: few; D gene: .; J gene: TRBJ1-2; V gene: TRBV19; CDR3 DNA: TGTGCCAGTAGTATAGGGGGCCTGGAAGGCTATGGCTACACCTTC; CDR3 protein: CASSIGGLEGYGYTF
clone size: .; D gene: TRBD1; J gene: TRBJ2-1; V gene: TRBV6-1; CDR3 DNA: TGTGCCAGCAGAAGACAGGGAGAGCGGGAGCAGTTCTTC; CDR3 protein: CASRRQGEREQFF
clone size: .; D gene: TRBD1; J gene: TRBJ2-7; V gene: TRBV7-6; CDR3 DNA: TGTGCCAGCAGCCTAAGACAGGGAGCCTACGAGCAGTACTTC; CDR3 protein: CASSLRQGAYEQYF
clone size: .; D gene: .; J gene: TRBJ2-3; V gene: TRBV5-6; CDR3 DNA: TGTGCCAGCAGCCCTGGATACGCCCGAGGGGATACGCAGTATTTT; CDR3 protein: CASSPGYARGDTQYF
clone size: .; D gene: TRBD2; J gene: TRBJ2-4; V gene: TRBV28; CDR3 DNA: TGTGCCAGCAGCCCCGGGACTACCCTAAACATTCAGTACTTC; CDR3 protein: CASSPGTTLNIQYF
clone size: few; D gene: TRBD1; J gene: TRBJ2-7; V gene: TRBV2; CDR3 DNA: TGTGCCAGCAGTGGTGGGACAGCTTCCTACGAGCAGTACTTC; CDR3 protein: CASSGGTASYEQYF
clone size: .; D gene: TRBD2; J gene: TRBJ2-1; V gene: TRBV27; CDR3 DNA: TGTGCCAGCAAGCGGGAGTTCTACAATGAGCAGTTCTTC; CDR3 protein: CASKREFYNEQFF
clone size: few; D gene: .; J gene: TRBJ1-1; V gene: TRBV5-6; CDR3 DNA: TGTGCCAGCAGTTTCGGGGAGGGAACTGAAGCTTTCTTT; CDR3 protein: CASSFGEGTEAFF
clone size: once; D gene: .; J gene: TRBJ2-2; V gene: TRBV9; CDR3 DNA: TGTGCCAGCAGCCTGTCCCAGGGCGGGGAGCTGTTTTTT; CDR3 protein: CASSLSQGGELFF
clone size: .; D gene: .; J gene: TRBJ2-1; V gene: TRBV7-2; CDR3 DNA: TGTGCCAGCAGCTTAGGAGTAGGGGCCTACAATGAGCAGTTCTTC; CDR3 protein: CASSLGVGAYNEQFF
clone size: .; D gene: .; J gene: TRBJ2-1; V gene: TRBV19; CDR3 DNA: TGTGCCAGTAGTATCCGGGACGGAACCCACAATGAGCAGTTCTTC; CDR3 protein: CASSIRDGTHNEQFF
clone size: few; D gene: TRBD1; J gene: TRBJ2-7; V gene: TRBV6-1; CDR3 DNA: TGTGCCAGCAGTGAGTCGGGACAGCCCGAGCAGTACTTC; CDR3 protein: CASSESGQPEQYF
clone size: .; D gene: .; J gene: TRBJ2-1; V gene: TRBV5-1; CDR3 DNA: TGCGCCAGCAGCTCCGGGATCCGCGACTACAATGAGCAGTTCTTC; CDR3 protein: CASSSGIRDYNEQFF
clone size: .; D gene: .; J gene: TRBJ1-5; V gene: TRBV25-1; CDR3 DNA: TGTGCCAGCAGTGGGCAGGGGCATGAGGATCAGCCCCAGCATTTT; CDR3 protein: CASSGQGHEDQPQHF
clone size: .; D gene: .; J gene: TRBJ2-7; V gene: TRBV13; CDR3 DNA: TGTGCCAGCAGCTTAGAGGGACTTACCTACGAGCAGTACTTC; CDR3 protein: CASSLEGLTYEQYF
clone size: .; D gene: .; J gene: TRBJ2-7; V gene: TRBV10-3; CDR3 DNA: TGTGCCATCAGGGGGGACTCCTACGAGCAGTACTTC; CDR3 protein: CAIRGDSYEQYF
clone size: .; D gene: .; J gene: TRBJ1-5; V gene: TRBV19; CDR3 DNA: TGTGCCAGTAGTGCCTCCCGGGCCGAATATAGCAATCAGCCCCAGCATTTT; CDR3 protein: CASSASRAEYSNQPQHF
clone size: .; D gene: .; J gene: TRBJ2-1; V gene: TRBV30; CDR3 DNA: TGTGCCTGGAGTAGGGGTCACGACAATGAGCAGTTCTTC; CDR3 protein: CAWSRGHDNEQFF
clone size: few; D gene: .; J gene: TRBJ2-3; V gene: TRBV11-2; CDR3 DNA: TGTGCCAGCAGCACCCTTGAGCTACCTCTGGATACGCAGTATTTT; CDR3 protein: CASSTLELPLDTQYF
clone size: .; D gene: TRBD2; J gene: TRBJ2-3; V gene: TRBV7-2; CDR3 DNA: TGTGCCAGCAGCCTGACGGGACTAATCCGAGATACGCAGTATTTT; CDR3 protein: CASSLTGLIRDTQYF
clone size: few; D gene: TRBD2; J gene: TRBJ2-1; V gene: TRBV2; CDR3 DNA: TGTGCCAGCAGAGCCGGGACTAGCGGGACCAATGAGCAGTTCTTC; CDR3 protein: CASRAGTSGTNEQFF
clone size: .; D gene: TRBD2; J gene: TRBJ2-3; V gene: TRBV7-9; CDR3 DNA: TGTGCCAGCAGCTTAGGGACTAGCAGTAGCACAGATACGCAGTATTTT; CDR3 protein: CASSLGTSSSTDTQYF
clone size: .; D gene: .; J gene: TRBJ2-3; V gene: TRBV5-1; CDR3 DNA: TGCGCCAGCAGCTTCGACCTGGGGGATACGCAGTATTTT; CDR3 protein: CASSFDLGDTQYF
clone size: .; D gene: .; J gene: TRBJ1-5; V gene: TRBV4-1; CDR3 DNA: TGCGCCAGCAGCCGCATCAGGAGCAATCAGCCCCAGCATTTT; CDR3 protein: CASSRIRSNQPQHF
clone size: few; D gene: .; J gene: TRBJ2-5; V gene: TRBV5-1; CDR3 DNA: TGCGCCAGCAGCTTGGTTGCAGGCCTGAACCAAGAGACCCAGTACTTC; CDR3 protein: CASSLVAGLNQETQYF
clone size: .; D gene: .; J gene: TRBJ2-1; V gene: TRBV11-2; CDR3 DNA: TGTGCCAGCAGCTCCTTGGGGGCTAGCGATAGCTCCTACAATGAGCAGTTCTTC; CDR3 protein: CASSSLGASDSSYNEQFF
clone size: .; D gene: .; J gene: TRBJ1-5; V gene: TRBV6-5; CDR3 DNA: TGTGCCAGCAGGCTAGGAGCAAATCAGCCCCAGCATTTT; CDR3 protein: CASRLGANQPQHF
clone size: .; D gene: .; J gene: TRBJ2-7; V gene: TRBV25-1; CDR3 DNA: TGTGCCAGCAGTGACCCCCGGTTGACCTACGAGCAGTACTTC; CDR3 protein: CASSDPRLTYEQYF